This T cell receptor beta chain was identified during a study of blood T cell repertoires in COVID-19. Background on the study: Acute-phase and convalescent COVID-19 samples originated in the United States, Italy and Spain.

Under the authors' procedure: Reference gene primers were amplified, and this amplification served to estimate nucleated cell counts. The table came from immunoSEQ multiplex PCR; TCRdb's copy has only in-frame clones and leaves some out. V, J and clone size were drawn from that table, and D and trimming were deduced from the DNA. The data hold under 15,000 clones, with roughly 70% observed a single time. Germline trimming cut 2 bases from V and 1 base from J; bases unmatched to any gene: 3. CDR1 and CDR2 (germline): SGHVS, FQNEAQ. This CDR3 has 16 residues. The sequencing input was peripheral blood. The chain is built from TRBV7-8 and TRBJ2-3; 10 bases are shared with TRBD2. This clonotype was sampled from a man aged 60 to 69 with COVID-19, enrolled during active disease. CDR3 bases: TGTGCCAGCAGCTTAAGAGGACTAGCGGGCACAGATACGCAGTATTTT. Translating it yields CASSLRGLAGTDTQYF.